A selection of T cell receptor beta chains follows, all from one sample in a study of blood T cell repertoires in COVID-19. Profiled with immunoSEQ multiplex PCR; TCRdb holds only in-frame clones, not every one. This table has 310,000 or so clones, more than 70% appearing once. The sequencing input was peripheral blood. The receptors derive from a man aged 18 to 29 who had recovered from COVID-19. The CDR3 runs from the conserved cysteine through the conserved F or W. Fields, in order: V gene, J gene, D gene, clone size, CDR3 DNA, CDR3 protein. A D gene is named only where the DNA matches it firmly. Only part of the rows carry a size: once, few, many, or a class if the clone is expanded.

>TRBV5-1|TRBJ2-5|NA|NA
TGCGCCAGCAGCTTGGACCCGGGAGCTCAAGAGACCCAGTACTTC
CASSLDPGAQETQYF
>TRBV12-3/TRBV12-4|TRBJ2-2|NA|NA
TGTGCCAGCTTTTTACAGGGTACCGGGGAGCTGTTTTTT
CASFLQGTGELFF
>TRBV7-7|TRBJ2-7|TRBD1|NA
TGTGCCAGCAGCTTAGTAAGGGGGCAGGAGCAGCACTTC
CASSLVRGQEQHF
>TRBV5-4|TRBJ2-7|NA|NA
TGTGCCAGCAGCTTGGAAGTAGAAAGCTCCTACGAGCAGTACTTC
CASSLEVESSYEQYF
>TRBV11-2|TRBJ2-3|NA|NA
TGTGCCAGCAGCTTATTCGGTTCCGTGGTCGCAGATACGCAGTATTTT
CASSLFGSVVADTQYF
>TRBV10-2|TRBJ2-7|TRBD2|few
TGCGCCAGCAGTGCAGGGACTAGCGGCTACGAGCAGTACTTC
CASSAGTSGYEQYF
>TRBV20-1|TRBJ2-1|TRBD2|once
TGCAGTGCTAGTGCACTAGCGGGAGCGAAAAATGAGCAGTTCTTC
CSASALAGAKNEQFF
>TRBV5-1|TRBJ2-1|NA|few
TGCGCCAGCAGCTTGGCCAGAGACTCCCAGTTCTTC
CASSLARDSQFF
>TRBV29-1|TRBJ1-2|TRBD1|NA
TGCAGCGTTGATAAGACCGGGACAGGGATTGCTAACTATGGCTACACCTTC
CSVDKTGTGIANYGYTF
>TRBV7-9|TRBJ1-6|NA|few
TGTGCCAGCAGTCAGACAGGCGGCTCCTATAATTCACCCCTCCACTTT
CASSQTGGSYNSPLHF
>TRBV5-1|TRBJ1-2|TRBD1|NA
TGCGCCAGCAGCGTACAGGGGGATGGCTACACCTTC
CASSVQGDGYTF
>TRBV12-3/TRBV12-4|TRBJ1-1|NA|NA
TGTGCCAGCAGTTTTCAGGGTTTAACTGAAGCTTTCTTT
CASSFQGLTEAFF
>TRBV24-1|TRBJ2-3|NA|NA
TGTGCCACCAGTGACAAAGATACGCAGTATTTT
CATSDKDTQYF
>TRBV7-9|TRBJ1-2|NA|NA
TGTGCCAGCACCCCCTCCTATGGCTACACCTTC
CASTPSYGYTF
>TRBV2|TRBJ1-5|TRBD1|NA
TGTGCCAGCTCCTGGACAGGTGGGAGCAATCAGCCCCAGCATTTT
CASSWTGGSNQPQHF
>TRBV14|TRBJ1-2|TRBD1|once
TGTGCCAGCAGCCAAGATGAAGGACAGGGGGCGGACTATGGCTACACCTTC
CASSQDEGQGADYGYTF
>TRBV9|TRBJ2-5|TRBD2|NA
TGTGCCAGCAGCGTTGGGGCGGGGGTTCAAGAGACCCAGTACTTC
CASSVGAGVQETQYF
>TRBV11-1|TRBJ2-1|TRBD2|NA
TGTGCCAGCAGCTTAGGTATAGCGGGAGGGAACAATGAGCAGTTCTTC
CASSLGIAGGNNEQFF
>TRBV3-1/TRBV3-2|TRBJ1-3|NA|NA
TGTGCCAGCAGTCGCCAAGTGGGGGGGGCTGGAAACACCATATATTTT
CASSRQVGGAGNTIYF
>TRBV9|TRBJ2-2|TRBD1|NA
TGTGCCAGCGCAGGAGACACGGGACAGCTTATTAACACCGGGGAGCTGTTTTTT
CASAGDTGQLINTGELFF
>TRBV5-1|TRBJ2-5|TRBD1|NA
TGCGCCAGCAGCCTCCAGACAGGGGGCCAAGAGACCCAGTACTTC
CASSLQTGGQETQYF
>TRBV28|TRBJ2-1|NA|once
TGTGCCAGCAGAGGGGGGGGGTCCTACAATGAGCAGTTCTTC
CASRGGGSYNEQFF
>TRBV4-3|TRBJ2-7|NA|once
TGCGCCAGCAGCCAAGAGACCGGGACACTAACCTCCTACGAGCAGTACTTC
CASSQETGTLTSYEQYF
>TRBV28|TRBJ1-4|TRBD1|NA
TGTGCCAGCAGTTTATACTGGGGGACAGGCAATGAAAAACTGTTTTTT
CASSLYWGTGNEKLFF
>TRBV18|TRBJ2-3|TRBD2|NA
TGTGCCAGCTCACCACTAGCGGGGGGCACAGATACGCAGTATTTT
CASSPLAGGTDTQYF
>TRBV19|TRBJ2-3|TRBD2|NA
TGTGCCAGTAGTATGATTGCGGGGGGTTTACTCGGCACAGATACGCAGTATTTT
CASSMIAGGLLGTDTQYF
>TRBV6-5|TRBJ1-1|TRBD1|NA
TGTGCCAGCAGTCTTACAGGGGGTGAAGCTTTCTTT
CASSLTGGEAFF
>TRBV5-1|TRBJ2-2|NA|NA
TGCGCCAGCGGGGTTGACAGCGCGAACACCGGGGAGCTGTTTTTT
CASGVDSANTGELFF
>TRBV6-6|TRBJ2-2|TRBD1|NA
TGTGCCAGCAGGCGAGCGAGGACAGGCAATGTCAACACCGGGGAGCTGTTTTTT
CASRRARTGNVNTGELFF
>TRBV18|TRBJ2-1|NA|NA
TGTGCCAGCTCAAACAGGGACGGCTACAATGAGCAGTTCTTC
CASSNRDGYNEQFF
>TRBV4-3|TRBJ2-5|NA|NA
TGCGCCAGCAGCCAAACTAGCAACCCTGGGGAGACCCAGTACTTC
CASSQTSNPGETQYF
>TRBV7-3|TRBJ2-2|NA|NA
TGTGCCAGCAGCCCCACGGCAACCCCGGGCACCGGGGAGCTGTTTTTT
CASSPTATPGTGELFF
>TRBV14|TRBJ1-1|NA|NA
TGTGCCAGCAGCCTTCTGGCCATTGGGAACACTGAAGCTTTCTTT
CASSLLAIGNTEAFF
>TRBV30|TRBJ2-7|TRBD2|NA
TGTGCCTGGAGTGCCCCCGGGACTAGCGGGGACTACGAGCAGTACTTC
CAWSAPGTSGDYEQYF
>TRBV18|TRBJ2-3|NA|NA
TGTGCCAGCTCACCACAGGAGTTCCTAGGTGTGTTAGATACGCAGTATTTT
CASSPQEFLGVLDTQYF
>TRBV4-1|TRBJ2-1|TRBD2|NA
TGCGCCAGCAGCCCCCGCCTAGCGGGAGAAGCGGCGGGGTTTAGTGAGCAGTTCTTC
CASSPRLAGEAAGFSEQFF
>TRBV4-2|TRBJ1-4|NA|once
TGTGCCAGCAGCTATTGGACGGGGGATGAAAAACTGTTTTTT
CASSYWTGDEKLFF
>TRBV9|TRBJ1-6|NA|few
TGTGCCAGCAGCGTAGGTTCGAGCTCCTATAATTCACCCCTCCACTTT
CASSVGSSSYNSPLHF
>TRBV2|TRBJ2-1|TRBD2|NA
TGTGCCAGCAACCCCCAGGCCCCTAGCGGGGGGGACAATGAGCAGTTCTTC
CASNPQAPSGGDNEQFF
>TRBV29-1|TRBJ2-3|TRBD2|NA
TGCAGTGGAGGAGTAGCGGGGGCACCGGATACGCAGTATTTT
CSGGVAGAPDTQYF
>TRBV29-1|TRBJ1-1|NA|NA
TGCAGCGTTGAGTTGGGGCTAAACACTGAAGCTTTCTTT
CSVELGLNTEAFF
>TRBV9|TRBJ2-7|TRBD1|NA
TGTGCCAGCAGTGATGGACAGGTCTCCTACGAGCAGTACTTC
CASSDGQVSYEQYF